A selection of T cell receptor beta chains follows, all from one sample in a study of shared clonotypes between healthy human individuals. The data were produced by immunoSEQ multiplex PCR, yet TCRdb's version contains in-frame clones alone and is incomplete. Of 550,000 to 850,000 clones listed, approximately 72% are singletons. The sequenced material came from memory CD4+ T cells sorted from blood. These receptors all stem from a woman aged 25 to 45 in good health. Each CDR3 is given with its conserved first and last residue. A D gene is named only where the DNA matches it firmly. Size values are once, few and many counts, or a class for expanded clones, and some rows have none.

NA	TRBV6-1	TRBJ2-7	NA	TGTGCCAGCAGGATTTCCCCCGAGCAGTACTTC	CASRISPEQYF
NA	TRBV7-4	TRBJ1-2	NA	TGTGCCAGCAGCCATTCCGGGGAAGACGGCTACACCTTC	CASSHSGEDGYTF
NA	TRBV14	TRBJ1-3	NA	TGTGCCAGCAGCCAAGTCAGGGGAAACACCATATATTTT	CASSQVRGNTIYF
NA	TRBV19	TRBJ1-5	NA	TGTGCCAGTAGCCCCGGGGGGTTGAGCAATCAGCCCCAGCATTTT	CASSPGGLSNQPQHF
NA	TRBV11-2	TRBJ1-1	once	TGTGCCAGCAGCTTAGGGGTCACCCCCGGGGCTTTCTTT	CASSLGVTPGAFF
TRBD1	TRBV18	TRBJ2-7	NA	TGTGCCAGCTCACCACAGAAGACCGGGACAGGGTCTTCCTACGAGCAGTACTTC	CASSPQKTGTGSSYEQYF
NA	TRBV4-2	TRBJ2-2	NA	TGTGCCAGCAGCCAAGACTTTTCGGGAGTTCCCGGGGAGCTGTTTTTT	CASSQDFSGVPGELFF
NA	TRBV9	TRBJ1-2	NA	TGTGCCAGCAGCGTAGAGGAAGGGATGCTTTATGGCTACACCTTC	CASSVEEGMLYGYTF
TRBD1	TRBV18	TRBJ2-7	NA	TGTGCCAGCTCACAGGACAGGGGGCCGGGTGAGCAGTACTTC	CASSQDRGPGEQYF
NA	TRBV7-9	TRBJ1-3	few	TGTGCCAGCAGCTTGGGCGGGGATGGAAACACCATATATTTT	CASSLGGDGNTIYF
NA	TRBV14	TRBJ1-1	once	TGTGCCAGCAGCCAAGAACTCAGGGGCACTGAAGCTTTCTTT	CASSQELRGTEAFF
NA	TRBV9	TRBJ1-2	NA	TGTGCCAGCAGCCCAGACTACGGACAGAACCAGGGCTACACCTTC	CASSPDYGQNQGYTF
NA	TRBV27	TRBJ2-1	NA	TGTGCCAGCAGTTTCAGAGAGACCTACAATGAGCAGTTCTTC	CASSFRETYNEQFF
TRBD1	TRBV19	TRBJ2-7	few	TGTGCCAGTAGTCCCTTGACAGGGTTCCCCAACTACGAGCAGTACTTC	CASSPLTGFPNYEQYF
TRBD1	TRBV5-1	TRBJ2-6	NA	TGCGCCAGCAGTAGAACAGGGGGCGATTCTGGGGCCAACGTCCTGACTTTC	CASSRTGGDSGANVLTF
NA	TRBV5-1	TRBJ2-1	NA	TGCGCCAGCAGCCCTGGCCGATTACATGAGCAGTTCTTC	CASSPGRLHEQFF
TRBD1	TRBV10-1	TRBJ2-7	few	TGCGCCAGCAGTGGGAACCGGGACAGCCACGAGCAGTACTTC	CASSGNRDSHEQYF
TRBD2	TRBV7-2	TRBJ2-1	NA	TGTGCCAGCAGCAAAGCCGGGACTAGCGGGTACAATGAGCAGTTCTTC	CASSKAGTSGYNEQFF
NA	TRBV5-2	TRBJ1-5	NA	TGCGCCAGCAGCCAAGTAGCGGACAGACAGCCCCAGCATTTT	CASSQVADRQPQHF
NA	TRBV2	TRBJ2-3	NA	TGTGCCAGCAGCCCGGGACTCAGCACAGATACGCAGTATTTT	CASSPGLSTDTQYF
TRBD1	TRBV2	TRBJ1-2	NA	TGTGCCAGCAGGATGACAGGGACAAACTATGGCTACACCTTC	CASRMTGTNYGYTF
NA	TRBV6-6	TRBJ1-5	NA	TGTGCCAGCAGAGGAGGAGGAGTTGGCAATCAGCCCCAGCATTTT	CASRGGGVGNQPQHF
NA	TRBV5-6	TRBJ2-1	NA	TGTGCCAGCAGCCACCGGAGGGGGTCGTCCTACAATGAGCAGTTCTTC	CASSHRRGSSYNEQFF
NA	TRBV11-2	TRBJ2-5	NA	TGTGCCAGCAGCTACAACAGGGCGGAGACCCAGTACTTC	CASSYNRAETQYF
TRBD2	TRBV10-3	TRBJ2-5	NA	TGTGCCATCAGTGAGTCTCCTAGCGGGAGGAAAGAGACCCAGTACTTC	CAISESPSGRKETQYF
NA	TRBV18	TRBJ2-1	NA	TGTGCCAGCTCACGTTCGATCAGCTCCTACAATGAGCAGTTCTTC	CASSRSISSYNEQFF